What follows are 7 T cell receptor beta chains derived from one specimen sequenced in a study of T cells in Graves' hyperthyroidism and ophthalmopathy. Amplified regions were TCR beta CDR3 sequences from RNA transcripts. During a first-round RT-PCR of the TCR CDR3, the HTBI primer set was used. TCRdb ran MiXCR on the multiplex PCR reads and lists one entry per CDR3 protein. The data show hundreds of thousands of distinct CDR3 sequences, less than 15% seen once. The sequencing sample was made of blood. The receptors were sampled from a woman under 30 with Graves' hyperthyroidism.

The chain uses TRBV3-1 and TRBJ2-1; 13 bases line up with TRBD2. The germline gives CDR1 LGHDT, CDR2 YNNKEL (reference sequence). Losses at the gene ends were 6 bases for V and 7 bases for J; bases not matched to a gene: 6. CDR3 length equals 15 residues. The CDR3 reads CASRLLAGGQNEQFF. The CDR3 DNA reads as TGTGCCAGCAGACTACTAGCGGGAGGGCAAAATGAGCAGTTCTTC.

In its sample, this clonotype was seen many times. The genes are TRBV11-2 and TRBJ2-7, with TRBD2 as a possible D gene (5 bases). The CDR3 length is 14 residues. The V end lost 1 base, the J end lost 3 bases, and 10 bases lay between the germline ends. Germline assignment: CDR1 SGHAT and CDR2 FQNNGV. The DNA for the CDR3 is TGTGCCAGCAGCTTAGGCGGGCAAAGCTACGAGCAGTACTTC. It is translated as CASSLGGQSYEQYF.

In this sample, this clonotype turned up a few times. A much larger clone is a single base away; this may be a read error. This chain links TRBV12-3 or TRBV12-4 with TRBJ2-1; D possibly matches TRBD1 or TRBD2 (5 bases each). The J call may be faulty, since TRBJ2-7 better matches the DNA end. There are 17 residues in the CDR3. This CDR3 reads CASSSPEGQGNYNEQYF. DNA of the CDR3: TGTGCCAGCAGTTCCCCTGAGGGGCAGGGCAACTACAATGAGCAGTACTTC.

The chain couples TRBV14 to TRBJ2-7, with D tentatively TRBD1 or TRBD2 (6 bases each). The V gene's germline CDR1 is SGHDN and CDR2 FVKESK. Trimming pared 1 base from V and 2 bases from J, leaving 15 bases between. The CDR3 has 16 amino acids. CDR3 coding DNA: TGTGCCAGCAGCCAAGTAGGGGGATGGGGGGCCTACGAGCAGTACTTC. Protein sequence: CASSQVGGWGAYEQYF.

V and J are TRBV7-9 and TRBJ2-1; 12 bases are a match to TRBD2. The CDR3 is made up of 14 amino acids. V dropped 8 bases and J dropped 9; count of bases not matched to a gene: 8. Germline V CDR1 and CDR2: SEHNR, FQNEAQ (reference sequence). CDR3 DNA sequence: TGTGCCAGCGAAAGGACTAGCGGGAATCGTGAGCAGTTCTTC. Protein: CASERTSGNREQFF.

The chain links TRBV18 to TRBJ2-3; 7 nucleotides line up with TRBD2. Germline CDR1 and CDR2: KGHSH and LQKENI. The CDR3 runs 16 residues. The V segment lost 3 bases and the J segment 4 bases; nucleotides outside the gene matches: 10. The CDR3: CASSPLTSMGADTQYF. In DNA, the CDR3 is TGTGCCAGCTCACCCCTGACTAGCATGGGTGCAGATACGCAGTATTTT. Combining the CDR3 with reference TRBV18 and TRBJ2-3 gives the whole variable domain NAGVMQNPRHLVRRRGQEARLRCSPMKGHSHVYWYRQLPEEGLKFMVYLQKENIIDESGMPKERFSAEFPKEGPSILRIQQVVRGDSAAYFCASSPLTSMGADTQYFGPGTRLTVL.

This clonotype came up many times. This sequence joins TRBV7-4 and TRBJ2-7, with D hard to call. The V gene's germline CDR1 is SGHVT and CDR2 SQSDAQ. With 4 bases removed from V and 7 bases from J, the gap between germline ends came to 23 bases. CDR3 length: 16 amino acids. The CDR3 DNA follows: TGTGCCAGCAGCTCATTAACCCTGCGGAGAACCGGGGAGCAGTACTTC. It codes for CASSSLTLRRTGEQYF.